Below are 15 T cell receptor beta chains sequenced from a single sample in a study of cytomegalovirus exposure and HLA in healthy donors. Vbeta (60) and Jbeta (13) primers were used in the PCR. Sequencing used immunoSEQ multiplex PCR; TCRdb keeps in-frame clones, though not all of them. The table records under 60,000 clones, 70% to 80% of them present only once. The sample taken for sequencing was PBMCs. These receptors all come from a woman in her thirties or forties in good health and CMV-seropositive.

The V call is TRBV10-3, the J call TRBJ2-3, with D uncertain. The V gene's germline CDR1 is ENHRY and CDR2 SYGVKD. The CDR3 spans 12 residues. V lost 4 bases and J 5 bases, leaving 7 bases between the germline ends. The CDR3 DNA follows: TGTGCCATCAGTGCCACTGGAGATACGCAGTATTTT. Translated, it gives CAISATGDTQYF.

This chain joins TRBV9 and TRBJ1-2, with D possibly matching TRBD1 (6 bases). The CDR3 extends over 17 amino acids. The germline V and J ends were trimmed by 1 base and 8 bases, with 24 bases remaining between them. Germline CDR1 reads SGDLS; CDR2 reads YYNGEE. The CDR3 protein is CASSVSTAGTQVRGYTF. CDR3 coding DNA: TGTGCCAGCAGCGTATCTACTGCCGGGACACAAGTCCGGGGCTACACCTTC.

This clone was detected only a few times. The junction departs from the called germline gene at one end, perhaps through a read error. The rearrangement joins TRBV4-1 to TRBJ1-1, with 9 nucleotides matching TRBD1. CDR3 length equals 14 residues. Germline-derived CDR1 and CDR2 are MGHRA and YSYEKL. The CDR3 sequence is CASSQERGITGGLF. CDR3 nucleotides: TGCGCCAGCAGCCAAGAGAGGGGGATAACAGGGGGCCTCTTT.

This clone has only one observation. Germline and junction disagree at one end, which may indicate a read error. This CDR3 is also generated by other DNA sequences in the sample. V usage is TRBV5-1 and J usage is TRBJ2-7, with 10 positions matching TRBD1. Germline CDR1 reads SGHRS; CDR2 reads YFSETQ. The CDR3 spans 15 residues. The CDR3 sequence is CASSLEGQGTYEQYF. In DNA form, the CDR3 reads TGCGCTAGCAGCTTGGAGGGACAGGGGACTTACGAGCAGTACTTC.

V usage is TRBV5-4 and J usage is TRBJ1-6; D might be TRBD1 (5 bases). V was cut by 4 bases and J by 8 bases, with 16 bases left in between. Germline CDR1 is SGHNT and CDR2 is YYREEE (reference sequence). The CDR3 consists of 15 residues. CDR3 protein: CASSTGGGRDSPLHF. In nucleotides, the CDR3 is TGTGCCAGCAGCACCGGGGGGGGTAGGGATTCACCCCTCCACTTT.

This rearrangement joins TRBV27 to TRBJ1-2; D is possibly TRBD1 (5 bases). Trimming stripped 6 bases from V and 8 bases from J, with 16 bases between. Germline CDR1 reads MNHEY; CDR2 reads SMNVEV (reference sequence). The CDR3 is made up of 13 amino acids. The chain's CDR3 is CASSGTGAGGYTF. The DNA for the CDR3 is TGTGCCAGCAGCGGTACAGGAGCGGGGGGCTACACCTTC.

V gene TRBV5-4 combines with J gene TRBJ2-2, with 7 bases matching TRBD1. Germline V lookup: CDR1 SGHNT, CDR2 YYREEE (reference sequence). V shed 3 bases, J shed 0 bases, and the junction held 5 bases outside the gene matches. The CDR3 sequence is 16 residues long. CDR3 sequence reads: CASSSWGQSNTGELFF. In nucleotides, the CDR3 is TGTGCCAGCAGCTCATGGGGACAGTCGAACACCGGGGAGCTGTTTTTT.

V gene TRBV10-3 combines with J gene TRBJ1-3, with no clear D. The germline CDR1 and CDR2 sequences are ENHRY and SYGVKD. CDR3 size: 13 residues. V was cut by 0 bases and J by 4 bases, with 4 bases left in between. This CDR3 is CAISESGGNTIYF. The CDR3 coding sequence is TGTGCCATCAGTGAGTCCGGGGGAAACACCATATATTTT.

V usage is TRBV2 and J usage is TRBJ1-5, with TRBD1 matching 9 bases. Losses at the gene ends were 6 bases for V and 4 bases for J; bases not matched to a gene: 10. CDR1 SNHLY and CDR2 FYNNEI come from the germline V gene. The CDR3 length is 16 residues. This CDR3 reads CASSRTGVAVNQPQHF. CDR3 DNA sequence: TGTGCCAGCAGCCGGACAGGGGTGGCGGTGAATCAGCCCCAGCATTTT.

V is TRBV11-2 and J is TRBJ2-1, with D perhaps matching TRBD1 (6 bases). CDR3 length: 13 amino acids. Between the trimmed V and J ends, which lost 5 bases and 8 bases, there was a span of 13 bases. Looked up from germline, CDR1 is SGHAT and CDR2 is FQNNGV. DNA for the CDR3: TGTGCCAGCAGCACAAACAGGGCCTATGAGCAGTTCTTC. Its protein product is CASSTNRAYEQFF.

The rearrangement joins TRBV4-3 to TRBJ1-1; a weak D match, TRBD1 (5 bases). The CDR3 extends over 16 amino acids. The V gene lost 0 bases and the J gene lost 4 bases, with 15 bases spanning the gap. Germline values: CDR1 LGHNA, CDR2 YSLEER. Written as DNA, the CDR3 is TGCGCCAGCAGCCAAGATCGGGGGTGGGAAGGCACTGAAGCTTTCTTT. This encodes CASSQDRGWEGTEAFF.

This CDR3 reads CASSKDGGDEQFF. DNA for the CDR3: TGTGCCAGCAGCAAAGACGGGGGAGATGAGCAGTTCTTC. The chain recombines TRBV21-1 with TRBJ2-1; the table's D call, TRBD2, has no DNA check behind it. TRBV21-1 corresponds to a pseudogene. This CDR3 is 13 amino acids long.

The chain joins TRBV30 to TRBJ1-5, with unresolved D. This CDR3 contains 13 residues. V shed 0 bases and J shed 2 bases, with 5 bases lying between them. Germline V CDR1 and CDR2: GTSNPN, SVGIG (reference sequence). DNA of the CDR3: TGTGCCTGGAGTGTAGAGGGCAATCAGCCCCAGCATTTT. It codes for CAWSVEGNQPQHF.

The chain carries TRBV6-1 and TRBJ1-3; no clear D. Per the germline V gene, CDR1 is MNHNS and CDR2 is SASEGT. This CDR3 region has 13 residues. V was pared by 7 bases and J by 4 bases, with 11 bases between. CDR3 in DNA: TGTGCCAGCATTGAGCGGGCCGGAAACACCATATATTTT. Translating gives CASIERAGNTIYF.

The chain recombines TRBV13 with TRBJ2-3, with 10 bases aligning to TRBD2. Losses at the gene ends were 7 bases for V and 1 base for J; bases not matched to a gene: 5. The germline V gene encodes CDR1 PRHDT and CDR2 FYEKMQ (reference sequence). The CDR3 contains 15 residues. The DNA of the CDR3 is TGTGCCAGCACTCACGGGACTAGCGGCACAGATACGCAGTATTTT. Protein product: CASTHGTSGTDTQYF.